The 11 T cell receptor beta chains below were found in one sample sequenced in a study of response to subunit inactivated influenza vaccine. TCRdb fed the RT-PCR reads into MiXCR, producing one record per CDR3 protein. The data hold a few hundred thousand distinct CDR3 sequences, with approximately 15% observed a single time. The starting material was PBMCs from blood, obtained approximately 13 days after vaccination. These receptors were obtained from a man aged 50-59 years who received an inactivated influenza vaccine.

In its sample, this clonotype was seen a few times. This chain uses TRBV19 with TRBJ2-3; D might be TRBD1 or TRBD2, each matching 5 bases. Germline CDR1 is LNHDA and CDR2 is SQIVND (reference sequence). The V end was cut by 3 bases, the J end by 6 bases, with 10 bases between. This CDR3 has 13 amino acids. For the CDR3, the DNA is TGTGCCAGTAGTATCCAGAGGGGTGATACGCAGTATTTT. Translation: CASSIQRGDTQYF.

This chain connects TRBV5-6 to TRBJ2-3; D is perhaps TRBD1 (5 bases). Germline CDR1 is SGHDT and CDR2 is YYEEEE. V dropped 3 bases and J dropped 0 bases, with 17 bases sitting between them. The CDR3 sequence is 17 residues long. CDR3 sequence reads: CASSSYMSGSSTDTQYF. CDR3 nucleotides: TGTGCCAGCAGCTCCTATATGTCAGGGTCTAGCACAGATACGCAGTATTTT. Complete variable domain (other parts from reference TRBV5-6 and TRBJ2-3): DAGVTQSPTHLIKTRGQQVTLRCSPKSGHDTVSWYQQALGQGPQFIFQYYEEEERQRGNFPDRFSGHQFPNYSSELNVNALLLGDSALYLCASSSYMSGSSTDTQYFGPGTRLTVL.

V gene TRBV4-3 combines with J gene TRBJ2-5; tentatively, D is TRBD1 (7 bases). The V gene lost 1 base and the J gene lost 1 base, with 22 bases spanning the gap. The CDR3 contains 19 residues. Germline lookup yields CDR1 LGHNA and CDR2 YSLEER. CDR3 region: CASSQVRGAGGRLQETQYF. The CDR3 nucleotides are TGCGCCAGCAGCCAAGTTAGGGGGGCAGGGGGTCGTCTCCAAGAGACCCAGTACTTC.

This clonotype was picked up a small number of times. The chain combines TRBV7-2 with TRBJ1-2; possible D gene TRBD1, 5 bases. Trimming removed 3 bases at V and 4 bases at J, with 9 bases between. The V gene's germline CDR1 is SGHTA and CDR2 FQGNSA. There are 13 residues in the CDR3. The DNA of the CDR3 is TGTGCCAGCAGCTTCGGGGCTGGCTATGGCTACACCTTC. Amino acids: CASSFGAGYGYTF.

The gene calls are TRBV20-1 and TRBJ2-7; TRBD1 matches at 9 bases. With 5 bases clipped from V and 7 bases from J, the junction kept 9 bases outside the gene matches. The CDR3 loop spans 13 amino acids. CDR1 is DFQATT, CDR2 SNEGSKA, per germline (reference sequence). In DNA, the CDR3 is TGCAGTGCTCAGGGACAGGGATTGAGGGAGCAGTACTTC. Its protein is CSAQGQGLREQYF.

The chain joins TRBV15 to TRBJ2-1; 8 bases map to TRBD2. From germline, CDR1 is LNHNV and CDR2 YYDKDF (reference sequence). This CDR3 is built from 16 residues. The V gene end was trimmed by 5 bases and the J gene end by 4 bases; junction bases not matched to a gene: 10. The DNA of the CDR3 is TGTGCCACCAGCGACCTCCTAGCGGGCTTATACAATGAGCAGTTCTTC. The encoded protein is CATSDLLAGLYNEQFF.

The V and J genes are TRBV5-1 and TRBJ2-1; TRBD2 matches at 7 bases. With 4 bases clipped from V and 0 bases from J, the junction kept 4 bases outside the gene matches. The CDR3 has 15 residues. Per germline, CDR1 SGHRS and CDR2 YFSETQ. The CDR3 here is CASSPWGGSYNEQFF. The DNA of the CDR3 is TGCGCCAGCAGCCCGTGGGGGGGCTCCTACAATGAGCAGTTCTTC.

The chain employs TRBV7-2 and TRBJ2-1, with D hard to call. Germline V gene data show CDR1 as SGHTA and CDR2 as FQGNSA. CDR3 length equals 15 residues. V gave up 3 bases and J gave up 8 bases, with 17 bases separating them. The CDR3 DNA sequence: TGTGCCAGCAGCTTTCGTTCGCCTCCGTGGGATGAGCAGTTCTTC. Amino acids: CASSFRSPPWDEQFF.

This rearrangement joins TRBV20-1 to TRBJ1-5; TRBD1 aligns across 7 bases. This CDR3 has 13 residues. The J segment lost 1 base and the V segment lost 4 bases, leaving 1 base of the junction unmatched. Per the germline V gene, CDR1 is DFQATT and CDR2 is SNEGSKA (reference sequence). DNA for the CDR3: TGCAGTGCTAACAGGGGAAGCAATCAGCCCCAGCATTTT. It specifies CSANRGSNQPQHF.

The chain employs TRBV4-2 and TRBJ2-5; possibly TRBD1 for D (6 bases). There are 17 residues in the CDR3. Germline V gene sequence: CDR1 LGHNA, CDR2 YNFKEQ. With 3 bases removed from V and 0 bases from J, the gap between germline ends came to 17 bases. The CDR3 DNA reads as TGTGCCAGCAGCCAGGGCCACAGGGTTTCGTACCAAGAGACCCAGTACTTC. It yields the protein CASSQGHRVSYQETQYF.

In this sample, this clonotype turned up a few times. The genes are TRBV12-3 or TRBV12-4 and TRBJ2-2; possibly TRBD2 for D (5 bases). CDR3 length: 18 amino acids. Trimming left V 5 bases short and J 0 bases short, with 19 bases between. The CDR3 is CASSQEDAALPNTGELFF. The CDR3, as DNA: TGTGCCAGCAGTCAGGAGGACGCCGCTTTACCGAACACCGGGGAGCTGTTTTTT.